Given below is one T cell receptor beta chain in context. The target antigen is unknown. CDR1 and CDR2 (germline): SGHNT, YENEEA. V dropped 1 base and J dropped 1 base, with 16 bases sitting between them. The CDR3 has 17 residues. Sequencing used immunoSEQ multiplex PCR; TCRdb keeps in-frame clones, though not all of them. The sample contains approximately 1.5 million clones, approximately 98.5% of which appear only once. These data belong to a study of shared clonotypes between healthy human individuals. The study's findings and limits: A small donor pool kept down the genetic and exposure-history diversity that was represented.

The chain recombines TRBV11-3 with TRBJ1-1; tentative D call: TRBD1 (6 bases). Material for sequencing was naive CD4+ T cells sorted from blood. Noted subset: CD45RA+ positively selected. The sequence was obtained from a man aged 25 to 40 in good health. Here the CDR3 reads CASSLGRQGYWNTEAFF. DNA for the CDR3: TGTGCCAGCAGCTTAGGGCGGCAGGGGTACTGGAACACTGAAGCTTTCTTT.